Sequencing of this TCR beta chain was carried out in a study of OX40 agonist ivuxolimab in advanced cancers. This CDR3 region has 15 residues. J was trimmed by 5 bases and V by 5 bases; bases with no gene match: 6. Germline CDR1 MDHEN, CDR2 SYDVKM. Using immunoSEQ multiplex PCR, the repertoire was profiled, and TCRdb retains in-frame clones only, with some absent. This repertoire shows nearly 80,000 clones, about four fifths found once; its top ten account for roughly 25%. This clone was observed a handful of times. The genes are TRBV28 and TRBJ2-1; TRBD2 aligns across 10 bases. The sequence was obtained from an adult with an advanced solid tumor such as melanoma, head and neck, liver or kidney cancer. Sequenced here: CD4+ or CD8+ T cells sorted from blood, sampled in a trial of the OX40 agonist ivuxolimab. CDR3 protein: CASSRTSGGDNEQFF. The CDR3 DNA is TGTGCCAGCAGTCGGACGAGCGGGGGGGACAATGAGCAGTTCTTC.